The 4 T cell receptor beta chains listed next were all sequenced from one sample in a study of T-cell memory formation after mild COVID-19. TCRdb analysed the 5' RACE reads with MiXCR anew, one entry per CDR3 protein. The repertoire consists of 40,000 to 60,000 distinct CDR3 sequences, with 12% occurring once and the leading ten covering approximately 24%. Sequencing was done on a sample of PBMCs or a T cell subset sorted from them (not recorded which). The receptors come from a young man who had mild COVID-19 (a few samples of this study predate the infection). Cell type and time point are not known.

This clonotype was recorded many times. The chain has TRBV20-1 and TRBJ1-6, with TRBD1 identical over 7 bases. CDR1 and CDR2 from the germline V gene are DFQATT and SNEGSKA (reference sequence). CDR3 length: 13 residues. V lost 3 bases and J lost 7; bases outside the gene matches: 3. In DNA, the CDR3 is TGCAGTGCTAGGGGGACAGTAAATTCACCCCTCCACTTT. Its translation: CSARGTVNSPLHF.

The chain carries TRBV5-4 and TRBJ1-1; no clear D gene. Trimming cost V 0 bases and J 6 bases, with 12 bases left between them. The CDR3 extends over 14 amino acids. From germline, CDR1 is SGHNT and CDR2 YYREEE (reference sequence). The CDR3 bases are TGTGCCAGCAGCTTGGGCTGGGGTGGGGCTGAAGCTTTCTTT. Encoded protein: CASSLGWGGAEAFF.

The genes are TRBV20-1 and TRBJ1-5, with D hard to call. The V gene's germline CDR1 is DFQATT and CDR2 SNEGSKA (reference sequence). V was clipped by 3 bases and J by 6 bases, with 15 bases between them. This CDR3 spans 14 amino acids. The CDR3: CSARPERRSQPQHF. Written as DNA, the CDR3 is TGCAGTGCTAGGCCGGAAAGGAGGAGTCAGCCCCAGCATTTT.

This clonotype came up a few times. This chain links TRBV7-2 with TRBJ1-5; 8 bases line up with TRBD1. Germline CDR1 reads SGHTA; CDR2 reads FQGNSA. There are 15 residues in the CDR3. The V segment lost 2 bases and the J segment 2 bases; nucleotides outside the gene matches: 2. The CDR3 reads CASSLTGGGNQPQHF. DNA of the CDR3: TGTGCCAGCAGCTTAACAGGGGGGGGCAATCAGCCCCAGCATTTT.